The 24 T cell receptor beta chains presented below share a single source sample, sequenced in a study of T cell repertoires in cytomegalovirus infection. TCRdb re-analysed the reads in MiXCR, keeping a single row per CDR3 protein. The top ten clones hold about an eighth of a sample with some 310,000 distinct CDR3 sequences, more than 20% of them seen once. Antigens of these TCRs are unknown. The sample was cultured PBMCs, taken from culture after CMV antigen stimulation. Receptors were obtained from a human donor in good health (CMV status not recorded). Some clones in this sample may be carry-over from other donors' samples.

The J gene is TRBJ2-3, the V gene TRBV12-3 or TRBV12-4; 8 bases fit TRBD1. V was pared by 6 bases and J by 2 bases, with 7 bases of the junction left unmatched. CDR3 length equals 15 residues. The CDR3 reads CASRDDRGNTDTQYF. CDR3 nucleotides: TGTGCCAGCAGGGATGACAGGGGCAACACAGATACGCAGTATTTT.

The chain links TRBV2 to TRBJ1-5; D is possibly TRBD1 (5 bases). Trimming left V 11 bases short and J 3 bases short, with 11 bases between. The germline gives CDR1 SNHLY, CDR2 FYNNEI. CDR3 length: 12 residues. In DNA form, the CDR3 reads TGTGCCGGGGGACGGGACAATCAGCCCCAGCATTTT. Its translation is CAGGRDNQPQHF.

This clonotype appeared many times. V is TRBV7-9 and J is TRBJ2-6; 13 bases line up with TRBD2. The trim removed 2 bases at V and 8 bases at J, leaving 12 bases unmatched. The CDR3 is 19 amino acids. The germline CDR1 and CDR2 sequences are SEHNR and FQNEAQ (reference sequence). The CDR3 sequence is CASSLTGLAGDARSNVLTF. The CDR3 nucleotides are TGTGCCAGCAGCTTAACCGGACTAGCGGGAGATGCGAGATCCAACGTCCTGACTTTC.

J is TRBJ2-4 and V is TRBV6-2 or TRBV6-3, with D perhaps TRBD2 (6 bases). CDR3 length: 15 amino acids. The V gene's germline CDR1 is MNHEY and CDR2 SVGEGT. The V end was cut by 4 bases, the J end by 0 bases, with 10 bases between. CDR3 residues: CASSSGGIAKNIQYF. The CDR3 bases are TGTGCCAGCAGTTCAGGAGGGATAGCCAAAAACATTCAGTACTTC.

A few counts support this clonotype. The V and J genes are TRBV6-2 or TRBV6-3 and TRBJ2-7; 8 nucleotides line up with TRBD2. CDR1 is MNHEY and CDR2 is SVGEGT in the germline V gene. Trimming at V came to 7 bases and at J to 7 bases, leaving 12 bases not matched to a gene. This CDR3 spans 14 amino acids. This CDR3 reads CASTLTPTSAEQYF. The CDR3 DNA reads as TGTGCCAGCACCTTGACCCCGACTAGCGCGGAGCAGTACTTC.

This chain links TRBV27 with TRBJ1-4; D unclear. Germline values: CDR1 MNHEY, CDR2 SMNVEV (reference sequence). The V and J ends lost 4 bases and 8 bases respectively, with 14 bases between them. This CDR3 has 14 amino acids. The CDR3 loop is CASSSVGFGEKLFF. The CDR3 region has the DNA TGTGCCAGCAGTTCCGTTGGTTTCGGCGAAAAACTGTTTTTT.

This clonotype has more than one count but fewer than ten. The rearrangement joins TRBV4-1 to TRBJ2-4, with TRBD2 matching over 9 bases. Trimming at V came to 0 bases and at J to 15 bases, leaving 9 bases not matched to a gene. The CDR3 has 14 residues. Looked up from germline, CDR1 is MGHRA and CDR2 is YSYEKL. CDR3 sequence: CASSQDMAGGQRYF. The CDR3 coding sequence is TGCGCCAGCAGCCAAGACATGGCGGGGGGGCAGAGGTACTTC.

CDR3 in amino acids: CASSDRAREQYF. In DNA, the CDR3 is TGTGCCAGCAGCGACAGGGCGAGAGAGCAGTACTTC. V usage is TRBV6-1 and J usage is TRBJ2-7, with TRBD1 identical over 7 bases. The V gene's germline CDR1 is MNHNS and CDR2 SASEGT. The V and J ends lost 6 bases and 7 bases, in that order; junction bases with no gene match: 6. The length of the CDR3 is 12 residues.

This rearrangement joins TRBV7-3 to TRBJ2-6; 14 nucleotides line up with TRBD2. Trimming at V came to 7 bases and at J to 2 bases, leaving 7 bases not matched to a gene. Germline CDR1 SGHTA, CDR2 FQGTGA. This CDR3 contains 18 residues. Written as DNA, the CDR3 is TGTGCCAGCAACCCGGGACTAGCGGGAGTTGCTGGGGCCAACGTCCTGACTTTC. Its translation is CASNPGLAGVAGANVLTF.

This clonotype was detected ten times or more. The chain joins TRBV7-2 to TRBJ2-3; 11 nucleotides agree with TRBD2. The CDR3 consists of 18 residues. Germline V lookup: CDR1 SGHTA, CDR2 FQGNSA. V dropped 1 base and J dropped 1; count of bases not matched to a gene: 7. CDR3 protein: CASSLVSLAGGRTDTQYF. The CDR3 nucleotides read TGTGCCAGCAGCTTAGTATCGCTAGCGGGAGGCCGCACAGATACGCAGTATTTT. Using reference TRBV7-2 and TRBJ2-3 for the parts outside the CDR3, the full variable domain is GAGVSQSPSNKVTEKGKDVELRCDPISGHTALYWYRQSLGQGLEFLIYFQGNSAPDKSGLPSDRFSAERTGGSVSTLTIQRTQQEDSAVYLCASSLVSLAGGRTDTQYFGPGTRLTVL.

The chain joins TRBV29-1 to TRBJ2-3, with D perhaps matching TRBD2 (6 bases). This CDR3 comprises 13 residues. Germline V gene data show CDR1 as SQVTM and CDR2 as ANQGSEA. Trimming shortened V by 7 bases and J by 3 bases, and 14 bases separated the two germline ends. The CDR3 sequence is CSAEGLVTDTQYF. In DNA, the CDR3 is TGCAGCGCGGAGGGACTTGTAACAGATACGCAGTATTTT.

In this sample, this clonotype turned up a few times. The rearrangement links TRBV19 to TRBJ1-4; 9 bases are a match to TRBD1. With 10 bases clipped from V and 7 bases from J, the junction kept 10 bases outside the gene matches. The CDR3 spans 14 residues. Germline-derived CDR1 and CDR2 are LNHDA and SQIVND (reference sequence). In nucleotides, the CDR3 is TGTGCCACCAAGGATGGGACAGGGCCTGAAAAACTGTTTTTT. The encoded protein is CATKDGTGPEKLFF.

The J gene is TRBJ1-1, the V gene TRBV7-8; a possible D gene is TRBD1 (6 bases). Germline V lookup: CDR1 SGHVS, CDR2 FQNEAQ. The length of the CDR3 is 14 residues. V was pared by 4 bases and J by 4 bases, with 13 bases between. This chain's CDR3 is CASSSHRDTTEAFF. For the CDR3, the DNA is TGTGCCAGCAGCTCTCACAGGGACACCACTGAAGCTTTCTTT.

The chain joins TRBV12-3 or TRBV12-4 to TRBJ2-5; D is undetermined. The V end was cut by 3 bases, the J end by 2 bases, with 10 bases between. The CDR3 is 14 residues long. The CDR3 region has the DNA TGTGCCAGCAGTTTTCAGGCGTTACAAGAGACCCAGTACTTC. Its translation: CASSFQALQETQYF.

This clonotype came up many times. CDR3 sequence: CASSLGNQGADTQYF. CDR3 nucleotides: TGTGCCAGCAGCTTGGGGAATCAAGGGGCAGATACGCAGTATTTT. The chain joins TRBV7-2 to TRBJ2-3; D perhaps matches TRBD1 (5 bases). The V gene's germline CDR1 is SGHTA and CDR2 FQGNSA. Trimming took off 3 bases at V and 4 bases at J, with 14 bases between the two ends. This CDR3 has 15 amino acids.

The V call is TRBV20-1, the J call TRBJ1-6, with a weak D call TRBD1 (5 bases). The CDR3 is 15 amino acids. Germline CDR1 reads DFQATT; CDR2 reads SNEGSKA (reference sequence). CDR3 protein: CSARDGSPYNSPLHF. CDR3 nucleotides: TGCAGCGCCAGGGATGGGAGCCCCTATAATTCACCCCTCCACTTT.

This clonotype was detected many times. This chain links TRBV28 with TRBJ1-5; perhaps TRBD1 as D (5 bases). CDR1 is MDHEN, CDR2 SYDVKM, per germline. The V end lost 3 bases, the J end lost 0 bases, and 9 bases lay between the germline ends. The CDR3 covers 15 residues. The CDR3 is CASSLGLYSNQPQHF. The CDR3 DNA follows: TGTGCCAGCAGTTTGGGGCTCTATAGCAATCAGCCCCAGCATTTT.

The chain employs TRBV27 and TRBJ2-1; 7 bases map to TRBD2. This CDR3 comprises 14 residues. The V and J ends lost 8 bases and 8 bases, in that order; junction bases with no gene match: 12. Germline V gene lookup returns CDR1 MNHEY and CDR2 SMNVEV (reference sequence). The CDR3 DNA sequence: TGTGCCAGCGCCCACCCCGGGAGGAGGCATGAGCAGTTCTTC. This encodes CASAHPGRRHEQFF.

This clonotype has a count of ten or more. V and J are TRBV4-3 and TRBJ1-1, with D possibly being TRBD1 (6 bases). V lost 3 bases and J lost 5, with 13 bases in between. The length of the CDR3 is 14 residues. Germline values: CDR1 LGHNA, CDR2 YSLEER. CDR3 nucleotides: TGCGCCAGCAGCCAGAGAGCGAGGGGGACTGAAGCTTTCTTT. Protein product: CASSQRARGTEAFF.

The CDR3 DNA reads as TGTGCCAGTAGTGGGTCTAGCGGTGGGGTTGGGAGGGAGCAGTTCTTC. This translates into CASSGSSGGVGREQFF. This chain joins TRBV19 and TRBJ2-1; 7 nucleotides match TRBD2. V lost 5 bases to trimming and J lost 10 bases; unmatched junction nucleotides: 17. The CDR3 sequence is 16 residues long. CDR1 and CDR2 (germline): LNHDA, SQIVND (reference sequence).

This clonotype was recorded many times. The V call is TRBV11-3, the J call TRBJ1-1; D remains ambiguous. CDR3 length: 13 amino acids. Deletions cut 2 bases from V and 1 base from J, with 5 bases between. Per germline, CDR1 SGHNT and CDR2 YENEEA. This CDR3 reads CASSLKRNTEAFF. In nucleotides, the CDR3 is TGTGCCAGCAGCTTAAAGCGGAACACTGAAGCTTTCTTT.

CDR3 DNA sequence: TGCAGTGCCTGGGACTTCAGCACAGATACGCAGTATTTT. Translation gives CSAWDFSTDTQYF. The gene calls are TRBV20-1 and TRBJ2-3, with D perhaps TRBD2 (6 bases). V lost 6 bases to trimming and J lost 0 bases, with 10 bases between them. This CDR3 is built from 13 residues. Germline CDR1 reads DFQATT; CDR2 reads SNEGSKA (reference sequence).

This clonotype was detected ten times or more. The chain joins TRBV7-2 to TRBJ1-3; no definite D call. The CDR3 is 11 amino acids. Trimming left V 3 bases short and J 7 bases short, with 4 bases between. Looked up from germline, CDR1 is SGHTA and CDR2 is FQGNSA. The CDR3 DNA follows: TGTGCCAGCAGCTTGACGAACACCATATATTTT. Translation gives CASSLTNTIYF.

This clonotype was observed many times. V gene TRBV7-8 combines with J gene TRBJ2-1; no clear D. The length of the CDR3 is 12 residues. V was shortened by 6 bases and J by 8 bases, with 11 bases between the two germline ends. From germline, CDR1 is SGHVS and CDR2 FQNEAQ. The CDR3 protein is CASRSTWDEQFF. The CDR3 DNA reads as TGTGCCAGCAGATCAACGTGGGATGAGCAGTTCTTC.